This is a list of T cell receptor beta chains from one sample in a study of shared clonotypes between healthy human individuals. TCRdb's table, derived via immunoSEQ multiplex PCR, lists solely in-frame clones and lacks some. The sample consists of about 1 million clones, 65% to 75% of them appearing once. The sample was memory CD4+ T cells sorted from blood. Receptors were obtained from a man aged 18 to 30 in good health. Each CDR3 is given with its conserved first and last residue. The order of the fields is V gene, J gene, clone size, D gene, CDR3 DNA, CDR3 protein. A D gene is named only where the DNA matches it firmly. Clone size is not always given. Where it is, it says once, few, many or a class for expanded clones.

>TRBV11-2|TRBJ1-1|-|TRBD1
TGTGCCAGCAACAGGGGTGTGGACACTGAAGCTTTCTTT
CASNRGVDTEAFF
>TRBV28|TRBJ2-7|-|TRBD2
TGTGCCAGCAGCATTAGCGGGGTGAGCTCCTACGAGCAGTACTTC
CASSISGVSSYEQYF
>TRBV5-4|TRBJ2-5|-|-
TGTGCCAGCAGCTTGCCGGGGGCGCTCGACCAGTACTTC
CASSLPGALDQYF
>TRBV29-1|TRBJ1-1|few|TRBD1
TGCAGCGTGGACAGGGGAAATGAAGCTTTCTTT
CSVDRGNEAFF
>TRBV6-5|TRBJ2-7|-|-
TGTGCCAGCAGTTACCGGCAGGTCGGCGACGAGCAGTACTTC
CASSYRQVGDEQYF
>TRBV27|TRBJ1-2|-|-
TGTGCCAGCAGTTTATCGGGCTATGGCTACACCTTC
CASSLSGYGYTF
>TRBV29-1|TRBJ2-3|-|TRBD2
TGCGGGGTCGGGAGGGCCCTCAGCACAGATACGCAGTATTTT
CGVGRALSTDTQYF
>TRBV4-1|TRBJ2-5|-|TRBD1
TGCGCCAGCAGCCAAGATGCCCCCCGGACAGGGTTGGAGACCCAGTACTTC
CASSQDAPRTGLETQYF
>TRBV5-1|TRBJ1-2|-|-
TGCGCCAGCAGTGTGGACAACTCAAATGGCTACACCTTC
CASSVDNSNGYTF
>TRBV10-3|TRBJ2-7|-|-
TGTGCCATCAGTTCCTCATCCTACGAGCAGTACTTC
CAISSSSYEQYF
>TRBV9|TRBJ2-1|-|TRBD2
TGTGCCAGCAGCGTAGCTGGCGGGGGAAGCTCCTACAATGAGCAGTTCTTC
CASSVAGGGSSYNEQFF
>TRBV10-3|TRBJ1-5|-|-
TGTGCCATCAGCTTCGACCGCAATCAGCCCCAGCATTTT
CAISFDRNQPQHF
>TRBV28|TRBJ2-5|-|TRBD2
TGTGCCAGCAGCCGCACTGCGGGGGGGCAAGAGACCCAGTACTTC
CASSRTAGGQETQYF
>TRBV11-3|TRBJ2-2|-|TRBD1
TGTGCCAGCAGCAAACAGGGGGCTACCGGGGAGCTGTTTTTT
CASSKQGATGELFF
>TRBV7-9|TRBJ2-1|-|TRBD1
TGTGCCAGCAGCTTAGCGCTGGGACAGGGAATTATGCAGTTCTTC
CASSLALGQGIMQFF
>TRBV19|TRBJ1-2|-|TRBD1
TGTGCCAGCCTAGGGGGCCGCTATGGCTACACCTTC
CASLGGRYGYTF
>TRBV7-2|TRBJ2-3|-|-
TGTGCCAGCGAAATCAGGGGTGCAGATACGCAGTATTTT
CASEIRGADTQYF
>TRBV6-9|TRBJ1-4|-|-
TGTGCCAGCAGATTTCCAGACCCTGGCCGGAAATTGGGGGAAAAACTGTTTTTT
CASRFPDPGRKLGEKLFF
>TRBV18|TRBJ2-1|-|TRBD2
TGTGCCAGCTCACCACTCCGAGCGGGGGACGGGAATGAGCAGTTCTTC
CASSPLRAGDGNEQFF
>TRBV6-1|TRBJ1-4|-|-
TGTGCCAGCAGTGGGGGCCCGGAGGAGGAAAAACTGTTTTTT
CASSGGPEEEKLFF
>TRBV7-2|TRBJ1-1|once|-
TGTGCCAGCAGCTTAGAGAGGAGCACTGAAGCTTTCTTT
CASSLERSTEAFF
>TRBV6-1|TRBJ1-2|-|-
TGTGCCAGCAGTGCAGGAGCGGGGGTTGGCTACACCTTC
CASSAGAGVGYTF
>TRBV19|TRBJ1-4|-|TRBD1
TGTGCCTCGACAGGGGTGGGACGAGGTGAAAAACTGTTTTTT
CASTGVGRGEKLFF
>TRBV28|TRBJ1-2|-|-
TGTGCCAGCACCAACAGGGTGAGCTATGGCTACACCTTC
CASTNRVSYGYTF
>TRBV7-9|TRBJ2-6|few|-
TGTGCCAGCAGCTTACAGGGGATAAAGAAATCTGGGGCCAACGTCCTGACTTTC
CASSLQGIKKSGANVLTF
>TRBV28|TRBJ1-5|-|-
TGTGCCAGCAGGGATAGCAATCAGCCCCAGCATTTT
CASRDSNQPQHF
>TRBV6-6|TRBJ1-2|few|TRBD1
TGTGCCAGCAGCGCAGGGGGCCGGTTCGATGGCTACACCTTC
CASSAGGRFDGYTF
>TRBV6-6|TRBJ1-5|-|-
TGTGCCAGCAGTTACATTGGGGTTAGCAATCAGCCCCAGCATTTT
CASSYIGVSNQPQHF
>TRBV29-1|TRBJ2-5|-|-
TGCAGCGTTGACCAAGCGACCCAGTACTTC
CSVDQATQYF
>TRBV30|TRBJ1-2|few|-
TGTGCCTGGAGTTCAGCGAGCTATGGCTACACCTTC
CAWSSASYGYTF
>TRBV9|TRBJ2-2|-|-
TGTGCCAGCAGCGTAGCCCCCGAAGCTCACACCGGGGAGCTGTTTTTT
CASSVAPEAHTGELFF
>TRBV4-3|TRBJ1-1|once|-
TGCGCCAGCAGCCAAGTTGGAGGTCTTCGAGAAAAGGAAGCTTTCTTT
CASSQVGGLREKEAFF
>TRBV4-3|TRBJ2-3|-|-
TGCGCCAGCAGCCAGGACCGGACCACAGATACGCAGTATTTT
CASSQDRTTDTQYF
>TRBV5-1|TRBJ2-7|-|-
TGCGCCAGCAGCTTCAGTTTGGGGGTCGAGCAGTACTTC
CASSFSLGVEQYF
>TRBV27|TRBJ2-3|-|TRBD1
TGTGCCAGCAGACGACAGGGGTTGAGCACAGATACGCAGTATTTT
CASRRQGLSTDTQYF
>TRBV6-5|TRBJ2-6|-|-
TGTGCCAGCAGTACGCCTGGGGCCAACGTCCTGACTTTC
CASSTPGANVLTF
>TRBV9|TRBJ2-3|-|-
TGTGCCAGCAGCGAAGGGAGTACTAGCACAGATACGCAGTATTTT
CASSEGSTSTDTQYF
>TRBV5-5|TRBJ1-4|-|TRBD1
TGTGCCAGCAGCTTGGGACAGGGGTCTGAAAAACTGTTTTTT
CASSLGQGSEKLFF
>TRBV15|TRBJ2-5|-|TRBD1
TGTGCCACCAGCAGAGATCTGGGGACAGAAACCCAAGAGACCCAGTACTTC
CATSRDLGTETQETQYF
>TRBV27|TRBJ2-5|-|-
TGTGCCAGCAGTCCGGAGACAGGGAGGGAGACCCAGTACTTC
CASSPETGRETQYF
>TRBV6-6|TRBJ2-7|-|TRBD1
TGTGCCAGCATCGACAGGGACGAGCAGTACTTC
CASIDRDEQYF
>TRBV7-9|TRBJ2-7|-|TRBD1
TGTGCCAGCAGCCGACCGGGACAGTCCTCCTACGAGCAGTACTTC
CASSRPGQSSYEQYF
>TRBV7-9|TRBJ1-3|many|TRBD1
TGTGCCAGCAGCTTATGGGACAGCTCTGGAAACACCATATATTTT
CASSLWDSSGNTIYF
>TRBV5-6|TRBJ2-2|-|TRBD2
TGTGCCAGCAGCCCGGGACTAGCGGGAACGAACACCGGGGAGCTGTTTTTT
CASSPGLAGTNTGELFF
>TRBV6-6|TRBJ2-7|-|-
TGTGCCAGCAGTTACCCTCCCCGGGATACCGAGCAGTACTTC
CASSYPPRDTEQYF
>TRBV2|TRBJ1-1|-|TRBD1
TGTGCCAGCACTAGGACAGGGAACACTGAAGCTTTCTTT
CASTRTGNTEAFF
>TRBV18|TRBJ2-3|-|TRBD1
TGTGCCAGCTCACCTAAAGTACTGACAGGGGCCCCCCTCTGGGATACGCAGTATTTT
CASSPKVLTGAPLWDTQYF
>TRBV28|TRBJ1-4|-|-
TGTGCCAGCAGTCAGCGGGGTACAGATGAAAAACTGTTTTTT
CASSQRGTDEKLFF
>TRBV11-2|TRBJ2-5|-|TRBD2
TGTGCCAGCAGCCCGCAAGCGGGAACAGAGACCCAGTACTTC
CASSPQAGTETQYF
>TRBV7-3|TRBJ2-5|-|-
TGTGCCAGCAGCTTAAATACGGCTAGCACCCAGTACTTC
CASSLNTASTQYF
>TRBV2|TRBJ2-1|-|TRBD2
TGTGCCAGCAGTGCGTGGACTAGCCGCGACGAGCAGTTCTTC
CASSAWTSRDEQFF
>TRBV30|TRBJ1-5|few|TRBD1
TGTGCCTGGAGTACCCCTCGAGGGACAGCTATCCAGCCCCAGCATTTT
CAWSTPRGTAIQPQHF
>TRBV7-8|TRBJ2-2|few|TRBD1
TGTGCCAGCAGCAAACAGGGGGCGGTCACCGGGGAGCTGTTTTTT
CASSKQGAVTGELFF
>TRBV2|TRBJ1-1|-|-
TGTGCCAGCAGGCTTGACCCGGCGGGTGAAGCTTTCTTT
CASRLDPAGEAFF
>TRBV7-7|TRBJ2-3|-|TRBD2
TGTGCTAGCAGTCCCGGGGGGGCCACAGATACGCAGTATTTT
CASSPGGATDTQYF
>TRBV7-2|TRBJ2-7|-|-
TGTGCCAGCAGCAAGCTAAGGAGCGGGTCCTACGAGCAGTACTTC
CASSKLRSGSYEQYF
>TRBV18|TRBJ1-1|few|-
TGTGCCAGCTCCGAATCTTCAGGAAACACTGAAGCTTTCTTT
CASSESSGNTEAFF